A single sample gave rise to the 20 T cell receptor beta chains below, sequenced in a study of shared clonotypes between healthy human individuals (dated by TCRdb to the early 2020s). Library creation used the immunoSEQ multiplex PCR assay. TCRdb carries this immuneACCESS record with in-frame sequences only. Its versions omit some clonotypes, under half of them owing to an unresolved V gene in the studies checked, with the rest unexplained. The sample records millions of clones, more than 85% of which are singletons. 0.39% of the sample is held by the ten biggest clonotypes. The sample comprised naive CD4+ T cells from PBMCs. The intended sense of this specimen's cell subset or site label: CD45RA+ positively selected. The origin of the receptors is a man in his late teens or twenties in good health. Some clones in this sample may be carry-over from other donors' samples.

This rearrangement joins TRBV28 to TRBJ1-2; tentatively, D is TRBD1 (6 bases). This CDR3 is built from 15 residues. V was cut by 6 bases and J by 8 bases, with 22 bases left in between. The germline V gene encodes CDR1 MDHEN and CDR2 SYDVKM. This CDR3 is CASSQTLRGAPGYTF. The CDR3 DNA reads as TGTGCCAGCAGCCAAACATTGCGGGGGGCGCCCGGCTACACCTTC.

V and J are TRBV14 and TRBJ1-4; 8 bases are shared with TRBD1. This CDR3 has 14 amino acids. With V trimmed by 6 bases and J by 5 bases, 5 bases remained unmatched. Germline V gives CDR1 SGHDN, CDR2 FVKESK. CDR3 bases: TGTGCCAGCAGTCTTCGACAGGGGAATGAAAAACTGTTTTTT. This codes for CASSLRQGNEKLFF. The entire variable domain, with the rest obtained from reference TRBV14 and TRBJ1-4, is as follows: EAGVTQFPSHSVIEKGQTVTLRCDPISGHDNLYWYRRVMGKEIKFLLHFVKESKQDESGMPNNRFLAERTGGTYSTLKVQPAELEDSGVYFCASSLRQGNEKLFFGSGTQLSVL.

This chain joins TRBV5-1 and TRBJ2-5; D not resolved. Germline V gene lookup returns CDR1 SGHRS and CDR2 YFSETQ. Trimming cost V 0 bases and J 5 bases, with 14 bases left between them. The CDR3 is 15 amino acids. This chain's CDR3 is CASSLDLAEAETQYF. CDR3 sequence (DNA): TGCGCCAGCAGCTTGGATCTGGCGGAAGCGGAGACCCAGTACTTC.

The chain is built from TRBV2 and TRBJ2-1, with 9 bases that match TRBD2. V lost 7 bases, J lost 8 bases, and 9 bases stayed unmatched. Germline V CDR1 and CDR2: SNHLY, FYNNEI. The CDR3 consists of 14 residues. The CDR3: CASIRGRASDEQFF. In DNA form, the CDR3 reads TGTGCCAGCATACGCGGGAGGGCCTCGGATGAGCAGTTCTTC.

This chain connects TRBV9 to TRBJ2-3; 10 bases agree with TRBD1. Germline CDR1 and CDR2: SGDLS and YYNGEE. The junction had 5 bases not matched to a gene; V was cut back by 4 bases and J by 3 bases. This CDR3 region has 15 residues. The CDR3 region has the DNA TGTGCCAGCAGCTTCGGACAGGGGGGGACAGATACGCAGTATTTT. Translation: CASSFGQGGTDTQYF.

The chain has TRBV6-5 and TRBJ2-7; D may be TRBD1 (5 bases). The CDR3 has 12 residues. The V end was cut by 3 bases, the J end by 5 bases, with 8 bases between. Per the germline V gene, CDR1 is MNHEY and CDR2 is SVGAGI. The CDR3, as DNA: TGTGCCAGCAGTTATGGGGCGCACGAGCAGTACTTC. Protein product: CASSYGAHEQYF.

The chain carries TRBV30 and TRBJ1-1, with D perhaps matching TRBD1 (5 bases). V shed 8 bases and J shed 1 base, with 8 bases lying between them. The germline V gene has CDR1 GTSNPN and CDR2 SVGIG (reference sequence). CDR3 length: 11 residues. CDR3 DNA sequence: TGTGCCGGGACGGAGAACACTGAAGCTTTCTTT. This codes for CAGTENTEAFF.

This clone has a handful of counts. The V and J genes are TRBV19 and TRBJ1-1; D is undetermined. V shed 6 bases and J shed 6 bases, with 20 bases lying between them. CDR1 and CDR2 from the germline V gene are LNHDA and SQIVND (reference sequence). The CDR3 loop spans 15 amino acids. The CDR3 DNA is TGTGCCAGTAGAAAACAGTTATCAGAGAGTGCTGAAGCTTTCTTT. This translates into CASRKQLSESAEAFF.

V usage is TRBV6-5 and J usage is TRBJ2-5, with TRBD1 matching over 7 bases. There are 13 residues in the CDR3. Germline V CDR1 and CDR2: MNHEY, SVGAGI. V lost 6 bases and J lost 6; bases outside the gene matches: 7. DNA of the CDR3: TGTGCCAGCAGCCCACAGGGGCGGAAGACCCAGTACTTC. Translating gives CASSPQGRKTQYF.

J is TRBJ2-5 and V is TRBV7-3; D is possibly TRBD2 (5 bases). V was trimmed by 4 bases and J by 2 bases, leaving 8 bases between them. This CDR3 is built from 13 residues. The germline V gene encodes CDR1 SGHTA and CDR2 FQGTGA. The CDR3: CASSWERQETQYF. CDR3 bases: TGTGCCAGCAGCTGGGAGCGGCAAGAGACCCAGTACTTC.

The rearrangement uses TRBV19 and TRBJ1-1, with D hard to call. This CDR3 has 14 residues. Trimming pared 7 bases from V and 1 base from J, leaving 13 bases between. The V gene's germline CDR1 is LNHDA and CDR2 SQIVND (reference sequence). The CDR3 DNA sequence: TGTGCCAGTAACCGGCGGGAAGGGAACACTGAAGCTTTCTTT. Translating it yields CASNRREGNTEAFF.

The chain has TRBV19 and TRBJ2-2, with a possible D match to TRBD2 (5 bases). V was clipped by 5 bases and J by 5 bases, with 12 bases between them. Germline V CDR1 and CDR2: LNHDA, SQIVND (reference sequence). The CDR3 contains 14 residues. CDR3 DNA: TGTGCCAGTAGTGTCCGGCAGCGGACCGGGGAGCTGTTTTTT. Translating it yields CASSVRQRTGELFF.

The V gene is TRBV7-8, the J gene TRBJ1-1; D not resolved. CDR1 SGHVS and CDR2 FQNEAQ come from the germline V gene. The CDR3 is 15 amino acids. The V end was cut by 3 bases, the J end by 0 bases, with 11 bases between. CDR3 sequence (DNA): TGTGCCAGCAGCTTTTTGAGCAGGATGAACACTGAAGCTTTCTTT. Its protein product is CASSFLSRMNTEAFF.

This chain links TRBV5-5 with TRBJ1-4, with D maybe TRBD1 (6 bases). The CDR3 contains 14 residues. Germline CDR1 reads SGHKS; CDR2 reads YYEKEE (reference sequence). Trimming cost V 4 bases and J 6 bases, with 13 bases left between them. The CDR3 DNA reads as TGTGCCAGCAGCGAATGGGGGGGCTATGAAAAACTGTTTTTT. This gives the protein CASSEWGGYEKLFF.

The rearrangement uses TRBV5-1 and TRBJ2-2; a weak D match, TRBD1 (6 bases). Trimming left V 3 bases short and J 2 bases short, with 17 bases between. Germline assignment: CDR1 SGHRS and CDR2 YFSETQ. This CDR3 comprises 17 residues. Here the CDR3 reads CASSSKDRSINTGELFF. The DNA of the CDR3 is TGCGCCAGCAGCTCAAAAGACAGGTCCATAAACACCGGGGAGCTGTTTTTT.

This chain connects TRBV5-1 to TRBJ1-5; D is possibly TRBD1 (5 bases). V was trimmed by 2 bases and J by 7 bases, leaving 10 bases between them. Looked up from germline, CDR1 is SGHRS and CDR2 is YFSETQ. The CDR3 is 13 residues long. This CDR3 reads CASSFGGRQPQHF. The CDR3 DNA reads as TGCGCCAGCAGCTTCGGGGGTAGGCAGCCCCAGCATTTT.

The chain links TRBV6-1 to TRBJ2-2; 10 bases match TRBD1. Germline V lookup: CDR1 MNHNS, CDR2 SASEGT. Trimming at V came to 7 bases and at J to 6 bases, leaving 5 bases not matched to a gene. This CDR3 has 14 residues. The DNA for the CDR3 is TGTGCCAGCACCTTCGGACAGGGGGCCGGGGAGCTGTTTTTT. Translated: CASTFGQGAGELFF.

The rearrangement joins TRBV18 to TRBJ2-3, with D uncertain. V dropped 3 bases and J dropped 4 bases, with 11 bases sitting between them. The CDR3 loop spans 14 amino acids. CDR1 KGHSH and CDR2 LQKENI come from the germline V gene. The CDR3 DNA follows: TGTGCCAGCTCACCCCTTGACGCACCAGATACGCAGTATTTT. As protein: CASSPLDAPDTQYF.

The rearrangement joins TRBV5-6 to TRBJ2-5; the D is unclear. Per germline, CDR1 SGHDT and CDR2 YYEEEE. V lost 6 bases, J lost 4 bases, and 22 bases lay in between. The CDR3 contains 16 residues. CDR3 sequence (DNA): TGTGCCAGCAACACCAAGTGGATCGGCAAGCGAGAGACCCAGTACTTC. It yields the protein CASNTKWIGKRETQYF.

The chain uses TRBV18 and TRBJ1-1; 9 bases are a match to TRBD1. Germline V gene sequence: CDR1 KGHSH, CDR2 LQKENI. The V and J ends lost 6 bases and 1 base, in that order; junction bases with no gene match: 9. The CDR3 spans 16 residues. As DNA, the CDR3 is TGTGCCAGCTCCCCTCAACAGGGGGCAGGGAACACTGAAGCTTTCTTT. Translated: CASSPQQGAGNTEAFF. Full variable domain (rest looked up from reference TRBV18 and TRBJ1-1): NAGVMQNPRHLVRRRGQEARLRCSPMKGHSHVYWYRQLPEEGLKFMVYLQKENIIDESGMPKERFSAEFPKEGPSILRIQQVVRGDSAAYFCASSPQQGAGNTEAFFGQGTRLTVV.